This T cell receptor beta chain was identified in a study of OX40 agonist ivuxolimab in advanced cancers. Study-level information: A mean age of around 63 years, range roughly 20 to 85, was recorded, and approximately 80% were male.

Data came from immunoSEQ multiplex PCR; TCRdb stores just in-frame clones and leaves some out. The sample has 50,000 to 65,000 clones, around 80% seen once. The study sampled blood at baseline, cycle 4 day 1, and cycle 7 day 1. General study findings and limits: Among patients with partial responses at 0.1-3.0 mg/kg, clonal expansion was among the lowest. At doses 0.1 to 3.0 mg/kg, CD4+ and CD8+ clones expanded.

Concerning this clone itself: Its antigen is not known.

Here the sequenced sample was CD4+ or CD8+ T cells sorted from blood, taken in a trial of the OX40 agonist ivuxolimab. This clonotype originated in an adult with an advanced solid tumor such as melanoma, head and neck, liver or kidney cancer.

CDR3 bases: TGTGCCAGCAGCTTCGTACCCTCTTACGAGCAGTACTTC. Residues: CASSFVPSYEQYF. This chain joins TRBV11-3 and TRBJ2-7; D gene ambiguous. Germline values: CDR1 SGHNT, CDR2 YENEEA. V shed 3 bases and J shed 4 bases, with 10 bases lying between them. The CDR3 has 13 residues.